This T cell receptor beta chain was profiled in a study of T cell responses to AZD1222 COVID-19 vaccine. Germline V CDR1 and CDR2: SEHNR, FQNEAQ (reference sequence). With 1 base removed from V and 7 bases from J, the gap between germline ends came to 11 bases. The CDR3 length is 14 residues. Using immunoSEQ multiplex PCR, the repertoire was profiled, and TCRdb retains in-frame clones only, with some absent. Of more than 70,000 clones listed, less than 95% were seen once; the top ten hold 3.3%. Doses given second, at about 4 or about 12 weeks, were pooled. Broader study findings: Clonal diversity may have been underestimated, and the donors were mostly white British, with more females than males. At baseline, just five to seven AZD1222 recipients tested seropositive. After two AZD1222 doses, spike-specific TCR breadth and depth rose versus day 0.

Regarding this clone: What it binds is not known.

The V call is TRBV7-9, the J call TRBJ1-3, with D perhaps matching TRBD1 (5 bases). This receptor was obtained from an adult who received the AZD1222 COVID-19 vaccine. Material: peripheral blood, obtained 28 days after the second AZD1222 dose. The CDR3 spells CASSLGLGENTIYF. In DNA form, the CDR3 reads TGTGCCAGCAGCTTAGGGTTAGGGGAGAACACCATATATTTT.